These 31 T cell receptor beta chains originate from one sample sequenced in a study of shared clonotypes between healthy human individuals. Sequencing used immunoSEQ multiplex PCR; TCRdb keeps in-frame clones, though not all of them. The table has some 2.1 million clones, roughly 94% seen once. The source material was naive CD4+ T cells sorted from blood. Subset given: CD45RA+ positively selected. Receptor source: a man between 18 and 29 years old in good health.

The V and J genes are TRBV4-3 and TRBJ2-3, with a possible D match to TRBD2 (5 bases). CDR1 is LGHNA, CDR2 YSLEER, per germline. The CDR3 runs to 14 residues. Trimming pared 4 bases from V and 6 bases from J, leaving 14 bases between. CDR3 DNA: TGCGCCAGCAGCCCAGGACTGGCCACCGATACGCAGTATTTT. Its protein product is CASSPGLATDTQYF.

This clone was recorded a few times. CDR3: CAWSRSSSYNSPLHF. CDR3 sequence (DNA): TGTGCCTGGAGTAGGTCGAGCTCCTATAATTCACCCCTCCACTTT. The gene calls are TRBV30 and TRBJ1-6; D not resolved. Germline V gives CDR1 GTSNPN, CDR2 SVGIG (reference sequence). The CDR3 is made up of 15 amino acids. The V end lost 2 bases, the J end lost 0 bases, and 8 bases lay between the germline ends.

V and J are TRBV18 and TRBJ2-7; 7 nucleotides align to TRBD2. CDR1 is KGHSH and CDR2 is LQKENI in the germline V gene. V lost 4 bases, J lost 3 bases, and 9 bases stayed unmatched. The CDR3 loop spans 15 amino acids. CDR3 protein: CASSHGGETFYEQYF. CDR3 sequence (DNA): TGTGCCAGCTCACATGGGGGGGAAACTTTCTACGAGCAGTACTTC.

In regard to this clone: Distinct nucleotide sequences in the sample also encode this CDR3. The rearrangement uses TRBV18 and TRBJ2-6; D unclear. With 4 bases removed from V and 0 bases from J, the gap between germline ends came to 4 bases. The V gene's germline CDR1 is KGHSH and CDR2 LQKENI. The CDR3 runs to 14 residues. CDR3 nucleotides: TGTGCCAGCTCACTAAACTCTGGGGCCAACGTCCTGACTTTC. It codes for CASSLNSGANVLTF.

As for this clone: The sample carries other DNA sequences with the same CDR3. The V call is TRBV4-3, the J call TRBJ2-3; no reliable D call. The CDR3 consists of 13 residues. The V end lost 0 bases, the J end lost 6 bases, and 7 bases lay between the germline ends. Germline V gene lookup returns CDR1 LGHNA and CDR2 YSLEER. CDR3 residues: CASSQDGMDTQYF. The CDR3 region has the DNA TGCGCCAGCAGCCAAGACGGAATGGATACGCAGTATTTT.

The CDR3 sequence: CASSGGGQGYQPQHF. CDR3 sequence (DNA): TGTGCCAGCAGTGGGGGAGGACAGGGGTATCAGCCCCAGCATTTT. This chain links TRBV2 with TRBJ1-5; 9 nucleotides line up with TRBD1. Germline CDR1 SNHLY, CDR2 FYNNEI. V trimming: 4 bases; J trimming: 5 bases; junction bases outside the gene matches: 6. The CDR3 sequence is 15 residues long.

This chain connects TRBV9 to TRBJ2-3; D gene uncertain. The CDR3 extends over 14 amino acids. Germline V gene data show CDR1 as SGDLS and CDR2 as YYNGEE. V was shortened by 1 base and J by 2 bases, with 8 bases between the two germline ends. The CDR3 sequence is CASSVRGFTDTQYF. The CDR3 DNA reads as TGTGCCAGCAGCGTACGAGGATTCACAGATACGCAGTATTTT.

The chain links TRBV2 to TRBJ1-1, with no clear D. The CDR3 extends over 14 amino acids. The germline V and J ends were trimmed by 4 bases and 7 bases, with 16 bases remaining between them. CDR1 and CDR2 (germline): SNHLY, FYNNEI. CDR3 residues: CASSVEGKSFEAFF. In DNA form, the CDR3 reads TGTGCCAGCAGTGTGGAGGGAAAAAGTTTTGAAGCTTTCTTT. The complete variable domain, with remaining parts taken from reference TRBV2 and TRBJ1-1, reads EPEVTQTPSHQVTQMGQEVILRCVPISNHLYFYWYRQILGQKVEFLVSFYNNEISEKSEIFDDQFSVERPDGSNFTLKIRSTKLEDSAMYFCASSVEGKSFEAFFGQGTRLTVV.

Notes on this clone: This sample also contains other DNA sequences that code for the same CDR3. The chain uses TRBV28 and TRBJ2-7; 9 bases align to TRBD1. V was pared by 6 bases and J by 2 bases, with 2 bases of the junction left unmatched. Per the germline V gene, CDR1 is MDHEN and CDR2 is SYDVKM. The length of the CDR3 is 13 residues. The CDR3 DNA is TGTGCCAGCAGCCGACAGGGGGCCTACGAGCAGTACTTC. Protein sequence: CASSRQGAYEQYF.

V is TRBV5-6 and J is TRBJ1-1; 10 bases line up with TRBD1. The CDR3 is 15 residues long. V gave up 4 bases and J gave up 4 bases; unmatched junction bases: 7. Looked up from germline, CDR1 is SGHDT and CDR2 is YYEEEE. CDR3 coding DNA: TGTGCCAGCAGCCAAGACAGGGGGCTTAGCACTGAAGCTTTCTTT. Translated, it gives CASSQDRGLSTEAFF.

The chain carries TRBV29-1 and TRBJ2-4; D is possibly TRBD1 or TRBD2 (6 bases each). CDR1 and CDR2 from the germline V gene are SQVTM and ANQGSEA. The V gene lost 7 bases and the J gene lost 0 bases, with 16 bases spanning the gap. The CDR3 totals 15 residues. CDR3 amino acids: CSGRGEISAKNIQYF. For the CDR3, the DNA is TGCAGCGGAAGGGGGGAAATATCAGCCAAAAACATTCAGTACTTC.

The chain recombines TRBV28 with TRBJ1-2; TRBD1 agrees at 10 bases. CDR3 length equals 14 residues. Trimming at V came to 3 bases and at J to 2 bases, leaving 0 bases not matched to a gene. CDR1 is MDHEN, CDR2 SYDVKM, per germline. CDR3 region: CASSLDRGNYGYTF. The CDR3 nucleotides read TGTGCCAGCAGTTTGGACAGGGGGAACTATGGCTACACCTTC.

The gene calls are TRBV18 and TRBJ1-5; TRBD1 might be the D (5 bases). V shed 2 bases and J shed 0 bases, with 11 bases lying between them. This CDR3 has 16 residues. Germline V gives CDR1 KGHSH, CDR2 LQKENI. CDR3 sequence: CASSPTQGNSNQPQHF. The CDR3 nucleotides are TGTGCCAGCTCACCAACTCAGGGCAATAGCAATCAGCCCCAGCATTTT.

The chain joins TRBV2 to TRBJ1-1, with D perhaps TRBD1 (5 bases). From germline, CDR1 is SNHLY and CDR2 FYNNEI. The CDR3 is made up of 13 amino acids. V gave up 7 bases and J gave up 7 bases, with 16 bases separating them. The CDR3, as DNA: TGTGCCAGCACAGGTCGCAGGGACCGTGAAGCTTTCTTT. Residues: CASTGRRDREAFF.

The chain couples TRBV10-2 to TRBJ2-7, with D unclear. V lost 7 bases and J 6 bases, leaving 16 bases between the germline ends. CDR1 is WSHSY, CDR2 SAAADI, per germline. The CDR3 consists of 13 residues. The CDR3 loop reads CASTGRRASEQYF. For the CDR3, the DNA is TGCGCCAGCACCGGGCGTAGGGCTTCCGAGCAGTACTTC.

The J gene is TRBJ2-3, the V gene TRBV6-1, with no clear D. CDR1 and CDR2 (germline): MNHNS, SASEGT. V was shortened by 1 base and J by 3 bases, with 8 bases between the two germline ends. The CDR3 runs to 14 residues. Here the CDR3 reads CASSEDDGTDTQYF. CDR3 coding DNA: TGTGCCAGCAGTGAAGATGATGGGACAGATACGCAGTATTTT.

CDR3 nucleotides: TGTGCCTGGGCCATACAGGGGGCCGGTCAGCCCCAGCATTTT. This gives the protein CAWAIQGAGQPQHF. The chain couples TRBV30 to TRBJ1-5; 9 bases match TRBD1. The CDR3 has 14 residues. Germline CDR1 reads GTSNPN; CDR2 reads SVGIG (reference sequence). The junction had 8 bases not matched to a gene; V was cut back by 5 bases and J by 6 bases. Looking up the rest from reference TRBV30 and TRBJ1-5 gives the full variable domain: SQTIHQWPATLVQPVGSPLSLECTVEGTSNPNLYWYRQAAGRGLQLLFYSVGIGQISSEVPQNLSASRPQDRQFILSSKKLLLSDSGFYLCAWAIQGAGQPQHFGDGTRLSIL.

About this clone itself: Other nucleotide sequences from this sample produce the same CDR3. The chain is built from TRBV6-1 and TRBJ2-7; D possibly matches TRBD1 or TRBD2 (5 bases each). There are 14 residues in the CDR3. The ends were cut back, 6 bases at V and 0 bases at J, with 12 bases in the middle. Germline V CDR1 and CDR2: MNHNS, SASEGT. Here the CDR3 DNA reads TGTGCCAGCAGAAGGGACCGTGCCTCCTACGAGCAGTACTTC. Translating it yields CASRRDRASYEQYF.

Of note for this clone: Other DNA sequences in this sample translate to the same CDR3. Here the CDR3 reads CASSLQGSGNTIYF. As DNA, the CDR3 is TGCGCCAGCAGCCTACAGGGGTCTGGAAACACCATATATTTT. This rearrangement joins TRBV5-1 to TRBJ1-3; 7 bases are shared with TRBD1. This CDR3 is built from 14 residues. Germline CDR1 reads SGHRS; CDR2 reads YFSETQ. V was pared by 4 bases and J by 1 base, with 2 bases of the junction left unmatched.

This chain uses TRBV7-2 with TRBJ1-1; D is possibly TRBD1 (6 bases). Trimming shortened V by 2 bases and J by 4 bases, and 14 bases separated the two germline ends. Looked up from germline, CDR1 is SGHTA and CDR2 is FQGNSA. The CDR3 length is 15 residues. The DNA for the CDR3 is TGTGCCAGCAGCTTATTCGGACAGTCGGGCACTGAAGCTTTCTTT. Translating it yields CASSLFGQSGTEAFF.

V gene TRBV5-1 combines with J gene TRBJ2-6; 10 nucleotides line up with TRBD2. Germline V gene sequence: CDR1 SGHRS, CDR2 YFSETQ. CDR3 length: 18 amino acids. The junction had 8 bases not matched to a gene; V was cut back by 3 bases and J by 2 bases. The CDR3 sequence: CASSSGLAANTGANVLTF. CDR3 DNA sequence: TGCGCCAGCAGCTCAGGACTAGCGGCGAATACTGGGGCCAACGTCCTGACTTTC.

Comments on this clone: Other DNA sequences in this sample translate to the same CDR3. V gene TRBV9 combines with J gene TRBJ2-1; weak D call: TRBD2 (5 bases). Germline CDR1 SGDLS, CDR2 YYNGEE. The CDR3 is 14 residues long. V lost 0 bases and J lost 3, with 7 bases in between. CDR3 loop: CASSVGGLYNEQFF. The CDR3 region has the DNA TGTGCCAGCAGCGTAGGCGGACTCTACAATGAGCAGTTCTTC.

The chain employs TRBV4-1 and TRBJ1-4; 7 bases are shared with TRBD1. Germline CDR1 MGHRA, CDR2 YSYEKL. This CDR3 spans 15 amino acids. The V gene end was trimmed by 2 bases and the J gene end by 8 bases; junction bases not matched to a gene: 8. The CDR3 sequence: CASSQSGTVGEKLFF. CDR3 DNA: TGCGCCAGCAGCCAATCCGGGACAGTAGGAGAAAAACTGTTTTTT.

The chain is built from TRBV5-1 and TRBJ2-6; D remains unclear. V was shortened by 5 bases and J by 1 base, with 10 bases between the two germline ends. This CDR3 comprises 15 residues. The V gene's germline CDR1 is SGHRS and CDR2 YFSETQ. The chain's CDR3 is CASSIAVSGANVLTF. CDR3 sequence (DNA): TGCGCCAGCAGTATCGCAGTTTCTGGGGCCAACGTCCTGACTTTC. Together with reference TRBV5-1 and TRBJ2-6, the CDR3 gives the full variable domain: KAGVTQTPRYLIKTRGQQVTLSCSPISGHRSVSWYQQTPGQGLQFLFEYFSETQRNKGNFPGRFSGRQFSNSRSEMNVSTLELGDSALYLCASSIAVSGANVLTFGAGSRLTVL.

The chain links TRBV5-4 to TRBJ2-7; 7 bases are a match to TRBD1. The J segment lost 3 bases and the V segment lost 4 bases, leaving 10 bases of the junction unmatched. The CDR3 has 15 residues. Germline V gene lookup returns CDR1 SGHNT and CDR2 YYREEE (reference sequence). The CDR3 reads CASSPGTAGFYEQYF. In nucleotides, the CDR3 is TGTGCCAGCAGCCCCGGGACAGCTGGGTTCTACGAGCAGTACTTC.

In regard to this clone: Other DNA sequences in this specimen translate into the identical CDR3. This rearrangement joins TRBV9 to TRBJ1-3, with 9 bases fitting TRBD1. The CDR3 length is 14 residues. V gave up 3 bases and J gave up 4 bases; unmatched junction bases: 2. The V gene's germline CDR1 is SGDLS and CDR2 YYNGEE. CDR3 in DNA: TGTGCCAGCAGCGGGACAGGGGCCGGAAACACCATATATTTT. As protein: CASSGTGAGNTIYF.

The rearrangement joins TRBV4-3 to TRBJ2-7; 7 nucleotides align to TRBD2. Looked up from germline, CDR1 is LGHNA and CDR2 is YSLEER. The CDR3 spans 15 residues. Trimming at V came to 6 bases and at J to 2 bases, leaving 10 bases not matched to a gene. The CDR3 bases are TGCGCCAGCAGTTGGGGTAGCGGGCCAACCTACGAGCAGTACTTC. It codes for CASSWGSGPTYEQYF.

The V call is TRBV5-4, the J call TRBJ2-1; 8 nucleotides align to TRBD1. Losses at the gene ends were 2 bases for V and 3 bases for J; bases not matched to a gene: 7. The CDR3 runs 16 residues. Looked up from germline, CDR1 is SGHNT and CDR2 is YYREEE (reference sequence). The CDR3 sequence is CASSFPGQESYNEQFF. The CDR3, as DNA: TGTGCCAGCAGCTTCCCGGGACAGGAAAGCTACAATGAGCAGTTCTTC.

The genes are TRBV5-1 and TRBJ2-7, with no clear D. The CDR3 sequence is 14 residues long. Per germline, CDR1 SGHRS and CDR2 YFSETQ. The germline V and J ends were trimmed by 0 bases and 3 bases, with 10 bases remaining between them. CDR3: CASSLAPVFYEQYF. The CDR3 DNA sequence: TGCGCCAGCAGCTTGGCCCCAGTGTTCTACGAGCAGTACTTC.

J is TRBJ2-2 and V is TRBV6-6, with D perhaps given as TRBD1 or TRBD2 (5 bases each). With 5 bases removed from V and 3 bases from J, the gap between germline ends came to 13 bases. The CDR3 loop spans 15 amino acids. CDR1 is MNHNY and CDR2 is SVGAGI in the germline V gene (reference sequence). CDR3 nucleotides: TGTGCCAGCAGTCCCCTGAGAGGGGACACCGGGGAGCTGTTTTTT. Translating gives CASSPLRGDTGELFF.

The chain links TRBV7-9 to TRBJ1-1; 9 bases are shared with TRBD1. The CDR3 has 14 residues. CDR1 is SEHNR and CDR2 is FQNEAQ in the germline V gene (reference sequence). V dropped 5 bases and J dropped 2; count of bases not matched to a gene: 3. Written as DNA, the CDR3 is TGTGCCAGCAGCGCGACAGGGGGAAACACTGAAGCTTTCTTT. Translating gives CASSATGGNTEAFF.